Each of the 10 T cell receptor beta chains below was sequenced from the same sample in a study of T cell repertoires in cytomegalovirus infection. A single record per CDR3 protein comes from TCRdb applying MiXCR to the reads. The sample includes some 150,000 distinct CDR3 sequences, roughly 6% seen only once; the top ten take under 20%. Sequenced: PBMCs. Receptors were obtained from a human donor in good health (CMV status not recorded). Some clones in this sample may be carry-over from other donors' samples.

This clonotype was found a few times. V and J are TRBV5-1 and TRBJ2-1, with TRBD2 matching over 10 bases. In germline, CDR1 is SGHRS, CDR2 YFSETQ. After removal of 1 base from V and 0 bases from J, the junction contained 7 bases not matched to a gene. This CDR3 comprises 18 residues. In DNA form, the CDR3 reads TGCGCCAGCAGCTTGTCGCTTAGCGGGGGGACCTCCTACAATGAGCAGTTCTTC. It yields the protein CASSLSLSGGTSYNEQFF.

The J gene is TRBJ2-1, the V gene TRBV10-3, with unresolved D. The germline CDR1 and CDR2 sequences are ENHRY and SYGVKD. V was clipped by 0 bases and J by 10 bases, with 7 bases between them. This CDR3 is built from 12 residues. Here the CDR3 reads CAISESLTEQFF. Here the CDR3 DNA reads TGTGCCATCAGTGAGTCGTTAACCGAGCAGTTCTTC.

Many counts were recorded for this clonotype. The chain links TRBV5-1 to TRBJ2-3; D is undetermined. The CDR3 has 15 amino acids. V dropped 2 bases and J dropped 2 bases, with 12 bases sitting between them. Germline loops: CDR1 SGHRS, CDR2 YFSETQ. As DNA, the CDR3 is TGCGCCAGCAGCTTCAGTACAGACCTCACAGATACGCAGTATTTT. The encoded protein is CASSFSTDLTDTQYF.

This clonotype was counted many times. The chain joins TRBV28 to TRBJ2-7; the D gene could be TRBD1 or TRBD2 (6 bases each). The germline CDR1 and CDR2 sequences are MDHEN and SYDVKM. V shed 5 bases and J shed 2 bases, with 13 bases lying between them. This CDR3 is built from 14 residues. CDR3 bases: TGTGCCAGCAGTACTGCGGGACATACCTACGAGCAGTACTTC. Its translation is CASSTAGHTYEQYF. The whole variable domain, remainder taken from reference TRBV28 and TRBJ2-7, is DVKVTQSSRYLVKRTGEKVFLECVQDMDHENMFWYRQDPGLGLRLIYFSYDVKMKEKGDIPEGYSVSREKKERFSLILESASTNQTSMYLCASSTAGHTYEQYFGPGTRLTVT.

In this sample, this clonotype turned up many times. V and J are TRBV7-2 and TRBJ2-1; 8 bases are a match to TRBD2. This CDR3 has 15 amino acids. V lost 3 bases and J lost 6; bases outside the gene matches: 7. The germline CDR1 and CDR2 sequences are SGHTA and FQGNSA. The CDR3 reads CASSFAGGTSNEQFF. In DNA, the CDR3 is TGTGCCAGCAGCTTTGCCGGGGGGACTAGCAATGAGCAGTTCTTC.

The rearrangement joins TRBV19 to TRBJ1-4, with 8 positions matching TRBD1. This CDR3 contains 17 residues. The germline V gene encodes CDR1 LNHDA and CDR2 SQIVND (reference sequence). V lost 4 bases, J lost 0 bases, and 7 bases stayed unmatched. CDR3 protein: CASSKPSQGATNEKLFF. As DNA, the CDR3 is TGTGCCAGTAGTAAACCCTCACAGGGGGCAACTAATGAAAAACTGTTTTTT. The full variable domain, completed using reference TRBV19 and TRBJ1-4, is DGGITQSPKYLFRKEGQNVTLSCEQNLNHDAMYWYRQDPGQGLRLIYYSQIVNDFQKGDIAEGYSVSREKKESFPLTVTSAQKNPTAFYLCASSKPSQGATNEKLFFGSGTQLSVL.

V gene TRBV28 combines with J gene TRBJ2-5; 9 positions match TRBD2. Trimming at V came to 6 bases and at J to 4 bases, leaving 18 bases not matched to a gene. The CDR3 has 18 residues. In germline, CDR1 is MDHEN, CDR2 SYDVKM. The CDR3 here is CASSISGGRESAGETQYF. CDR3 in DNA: TGTGCCAGCAGCATTAGCGGGGGCCGGGAGTCTGCAGGAGAGACCCAGTACTTC.

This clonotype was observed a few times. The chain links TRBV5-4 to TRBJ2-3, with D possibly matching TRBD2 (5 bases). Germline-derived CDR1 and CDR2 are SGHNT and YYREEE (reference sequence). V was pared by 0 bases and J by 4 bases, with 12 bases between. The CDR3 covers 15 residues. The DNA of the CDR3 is TGTGCCAGCAGCTTGGCGGGGTTCGGCCCAGATACGCAGTATTTT. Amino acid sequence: CASSLAGFGPDTQYF.

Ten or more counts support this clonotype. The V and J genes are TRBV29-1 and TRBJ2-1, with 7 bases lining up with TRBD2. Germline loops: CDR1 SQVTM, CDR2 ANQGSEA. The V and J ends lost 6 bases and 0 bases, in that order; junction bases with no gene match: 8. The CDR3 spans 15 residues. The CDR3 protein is CSVSPGGSSYNEQFF. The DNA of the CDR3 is TGCAGCGTATCACCCGGGGGGAGCTCCTACAATGAGCAGTTCTTC.

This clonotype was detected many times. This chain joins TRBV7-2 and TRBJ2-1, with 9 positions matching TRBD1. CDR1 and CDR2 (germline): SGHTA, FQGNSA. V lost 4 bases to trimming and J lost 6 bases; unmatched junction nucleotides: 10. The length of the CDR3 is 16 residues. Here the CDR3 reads CASSYAGTGNGNEQFF. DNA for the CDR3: TGTGCCAGCAGCTACGCCGGGACAGGGAACGGCAATGAGCAGTTCTTC.